The subject of this entry is one TCR beta chain. Its antigen remains unidentified. The data derive from a study of CD8+CD57+ T cells in acquired aplastic anemia. Study-wide points: Patients and controls shared under 35 CD8+ CDR3 sequences, which appeared highly expressed in patients and within their immunodominant clones.

This CDR3 region has 12 residues. CDR1 is LGHNA, CDR2 YNFKEQ, per germline. Deletions cut 0 bases from V and 7 bases from J, with 7 bases between. Patients chosen for sequencing had CD8+CD57+ cells that had expanded, as shown by flow cytometry. According to the study, genomic DNA was the template for TCR beta VDJ and CDR3 profiling. TCRdb fed the reads into MiXCR, producing one record per CDR3 protein. The table lists about 98,000 distinct CDR3 sequences, 65% to 70% of them singletons. The V call is TRBV4-2, the J call TRBJ2-7; D ambiguous. Material: sorted CD4+, CD8+, or CD8+CD57+ T cells (not recorded which) from PBMCs. This clonotype was sampled from a human donor with aplastic anemia. CDR3 bases: TGTGCCAGCAGCCAAGAAATAGGGGAGCAGTACTTC. Translated, it gives CASSQEIGEQYF.